The 10 T cell receptor beta chains given below trace back to one sample, sequenced in a study of CXCR3-negative and CXCR3-positive naive CD8 T cells. Study-level findings and limits: For CXCR3-positive naive cells, TRB CDR3s were more hydrophobic than those of CXCR3-negative naive cells.

These TCRs are of unknown antigen specificity. UMI-labeled TRB cDNA libraries were prepared by 5' RACE. TCRdb reprocessed the 5' RACE reads, keeping one entry per CDR3 protein, no DNA. There are 120,000 or so distinct CDR3 sequences in the sample, with around 0.62% held by the top ten. Specimen: naive CXCR3+ CD8+ T cells from blood. Sample subset: CD45RO-CCR7+CD27+CD95- naive CD8+ T cells expressing CXCR3 (TNR3+). The receptors stem from a human donor in good health. Some clones in this sample may be carry-over from other donors' samples.

The chain recombines TRBV5-1 with TRBJ1-1. CDR1 SGHRS and CDR2 YFSETQ come from the germline V gene. This CDR3 has 13 residues. The CDR3 here is CASRPYLSTEAFF.

The rearrangement joins TRBV7-9 to TRBJ2-1; absent DNA, TCRdb's TRBD1 call cannot be checked. Germline V lookup: CDR1 SEHNR, CDR2 FQNEAQ (reference sequence). The CDR3 spans 15 residues. The CDR3 region is CASSPPGSSYNEQFF.

This chain links TRBV29-1 with TRBJ2-1. The germline CDR1 and CDR2 sequences are SQVTM and ANQGSEA. This CDR3 has 14 amino acids. CDR3 in amino acids: CSVETPSSYNEQFF.

The CDR3 here is CSASRMGPYEQYF. The genes are TRBV29-1 and TRBJ2-7; as DNA is missing, the TRBD2 call by TCRdb cannot be tested. The CDR3 is made up of 13 amino acids. Germline V gives CDR1 SQVTM, CDR2 ANQGSEA.

J is TRBJ2-3 and V is TRBV25-1; TCRdb reports TRBD2, a call that lacks DNA to check it against. Germline values: CDR1 MGHDK, CDR2 SYGVNS. The CDR3 covers 13 residues. This CDR3 reads CASSTTEVDTQYF. Combining the CDR3 with reference TRBV25-1 and TRBJ2-3 gives the whole variable domain EADIYQTPRYLVIGTGKKITLECSQTMGHDKMYWYQQDPGMELHLIHYSYGVNSTEKGDLSSESTVSRIRTEHFPLTLESARPSHTSQYLCASSTTEVDTQYFGPGTRLTVL.

The gene calls are TRBV14 and TRBJ2-7; the D call of TRBD1 rests on TCRdb alone, since no DNA is present to check it. This CDR3 is built from 14 residues. CDR1 and CDR2 (germline): SGHDN, FVKESK. The CDR3 here is CASSQVSFSGEQYF.

The V and J genes are TRBV7-3 and TRBJ1-1; lacking DNA, the TRBD1 call made by TCRdb goes unchecked. The CDR3 runs 14 residues. Germline assignment: CDR1 SGHTA and CDR2 FQGTGA. The CDR3 reads CASRRQAQDTEAFF.

J is TRBJ2-1 and V is TRBV20-1; TCRdb returns TRBD1, unconfirmable since there is no DNA. The CDR3 runs to 15 residues. Germline V gene data show CDR1 as DFQATT and CDR2 as SNEGSKA (reference sequence). The CDR3 region is CSASGRGDTFNEQFF.

V is TRBV6-6 and J is TRBJ2-3. Germline CDR1 MNHNY, CDR2 SVGAGI (reference sequence). CDR3 length: 13 residues. CDR3 sequence: CASSYSSEDTQYF.

V and J are TRBV21-1 and TRBJ2-5; without DNA, the TCRdb call of TRBD1 cannot be checked. TRBV21-1 corresponds to a pseudogene. The CDR3 runs to 13 residues. CDR3 residues: CARLSGAQETQYF.